These 29 T cell receptor beta chains originate from one sample sequenced in a study of follicular helper T cells after annual influenza vaccination. Clones were sequenced by immunoSEQ multiplex PCR, and TCRdb holds only the in-frame ones, with some missing. The data show approximately 7,400 clones, around four fifths seen once. Described time point: 2014-2015 season, 7 days after vaccination. The material sequenced was CXCR5+ CD38- circulating T follicular helper cells from blood, taken 7 days after influenza vaccination. Subset here: circulating Tfh, non-naive CD4+CXCR5+PD-1+ (ICOS+CD38+ or ICOS-CD38-). All receptors come from an adult who received the influenza vaccine.

CDR3 region: CASGYDRLETQYF. CDR3 DNA sequence: TGTGCCAGCGGTTACGACAGGTTGGAGACCCAGTACTTC. The rearrangement joins TRBV5-4 to TRBJ2-5, with D possibly matching TRBD1 (6 bases). The CDR3 is 13 amino acids. The germline V gene encodes CDR1 SGHNT and CDR2 YYREEE (reference sequence). The V gene lost 7 bases and the J gene lost 5 bases, with 15 bases spanning the gap.

J is TRBJ2-2 and V is TRBV19, with 8 bases matching TRBD1. This CDR3 contains 14 residues. V shed 6 bases and J 6 bases; nucleotides not matched to a gene: 6. Germline assignment: CDR1 LNHDA and CDR2 SQIVND (reference sequence). The CDR3 coding sequence is TGTGCCAGTAGGCGGACAGGGTCGTCCGGGGAGCTGTTTTTT. It encodes CASRRTGSSGELFF.

The chain joins TRBV5-6 to TRBJ2-1, with 8 positions matching TRBD2. CDR3 length: 16 residues. The ends lost 1 base at V and 3 bases at J; junction bases unmatched: 6. Germline V gene lookup returns CDR1 SGHDT and CDR2 YYEEEE. The CDR3 reads CASSLFAGGRYNEQFF. CDR3 bases: TGTGCCAGCAGCTTGTTTGCGGGGGGCCGCTACAATGAGCAGTTCTTC.

The CDR3 loop is CASSLDGTSLKIQYF. DNA for the CDR3: TGCGCCAGCAGCCTGGACGGCACGAGCCTAAAGATTCAGTACTTC. The chain carries TRBV5-1 and TRBJ2-4, with D unclear. The V end was cut by 4 bases, the J end by 10 bases, with 21 bases between. The CDR3 runs 15 residues. Germline CDR1 reads SGHRS; CDR2 reads YFSETQ.

The chain couples TRBV5-6 to TRBJ1-2; D is unresolved. V lost 0 bases and J 5 bases, leaving 17 bases between the germline ends. The CDR3 contains 16 residues. Germline V CDR1 and CDR2: SGHDT, YYEEEE. Here the CDR3 reads CASSLVDRLEAYGYTF. The CDR3 DNA reads TGTGCCAGCAGCTTGGTCGACCGACTTGAGGCGTATGGCTACACCTTC.

The chain combines TRBV18 with TRBJ2-1, with D perhaps matching TRBD2 (5 bases). Trimming left V 0 bases short and J 8 bases short, with 11 bases between. The germline gives CDR1 KGHSH, CDR2 LQKENI. The CDR3 loop spans 14 amino acids. Written as DNA, the CDR3 is TGTGCCAGCTCACCACCTGCCCAGAGGGATGAGCAGTTCTTC. It translates to CASSPPAQRDEQFF.

This clone has more than one count but fewer than ten. The chain employs TRBV2 and TRBJ1-4, with D perhaps TRBD1 (5 bases). CDR1 is SNHLY, CDR2 FYNNEI, per germline. The CDR3 covers 13 residues. Trimming cost V 8 bases and J 10 bases, with 17 bases left between them. CDR3 bases: TGTGCCAGCCAATTACAGGAAGGAGGAAAACTGTTTTTT. Amino acid sequence: CASQLQEGGKLFF.

V gene TRBV4-1 combines with J gene TRBJ2-1, with D possibly matching TRBD1 (5 bases). Germline V CDR1 and CDR2: MGHRA, YSYEKL. The germline V and J ends were trimmed by 2 bases and 8 bases, with 10 bases remaining between them. The CDR3 consists of 13 residues. The CDR3 DNA follows: TGCGCCAGCAGCCAAAAAAGGGGCGATGAGCAGTTCTTC. It translates to CASSQKRGDEQFF.

The rearrangement links TRBV30 to TRBJ1-3; D is uncertain. The CDR3 spans 19 residues. Trimming shortened V by 1 base and J by 0 bases, and 22 bases separated the two germline ends. Germline CDR1 GTSNPN, CDR2 SVGIG (reference sequence). The CDR3 DNA reads TGTGCCTGGAGTGAATGGCAGCGTGCCACAACCGACTCTGGAAACACCATATATTTT. Translating gives CAWSEWQRATTDSGNTIYF.

In this sample, this clone turned up a few times. The chain is built from TRBV19 and TRBJ2-7; weak D call: TRBD2 (5 bases). Germline V lookup: CDR1 LNHDA, CDR2 SQIVND (reference sequence). This CDR3 is built from 13 residues. The V end lost 8 bases, the J end lost 0 bases, and 11 bases lay between the germline ends. CDR3 region: CASAGESSYEQYF. As DNA, the CDR3 is TGTGCCAGTGCCGGGGAGAGCTCCTACGAGCAGTACTTC.

The chain combines TRBV9 with TRBJ2-2, with 7 bases that match TRBD1. Germline CDR1 and CDR2: SGDLS and YYNGEE. Trimming took 0 bases from V and 6 from J; bases not matched to a gene: 8. This CDR3 is built from 16 residues. CDR3 sequence reads: CASSVGSGQLAGELFF. The CDR3 bases are TGTGCCAGCAGCGTAGGTTCGGGACAGCTAGCCGGGGAGCTGTTTTTT. The whole variable domain, filled in from reference TRBV9 and TRBJ2-2, reads DSGVTQTPKHLITATGQRVTLRCSPRSGDLSVYWYQQSLDQGLQFLIQYYNGEERAKGNILERFSAQQFPDLHSELNLSSLELGDSALYFCASSVGSGQLAGELFFGEGSRLTVL.

A few counts support this clone. The V call is TRBV19, the J call TRBJ1-4; a weak D match, TRBD1 (5 bases). Germline assignment: CDR1 LNHDA and CDR2 SQIVND (reference sequence). The CDR3 length is 14 residues. Deletions cut 10 bases from V and 6 bases from J, with 18 bases between. CDR3 DNA: TGTGCCATGATCCAGGGTGGTCGGGATGAAAAACTGTTTTTT. Its translation: CAMIQGGRDEKLFF.

V usage is TRBV19 and J usage is TRBJ2-2; no clear D. Trimming cost V 2 bases and J 8 bases, with 9 bases left between them. CDR1 is LNHDA, CDR2 SQIVND, per germline (reference sequence). CDR3 length: 13 amino acids. In DNA, the CDR3 is TGTGCCAGTAGTATAAGGCTGGTAGGGGAGCTGTTTTTT. This encodes CASSIRLVGELFF.

The chain has TRBV30 and TRBJ2-1, with 10 nucleotides matching TRBD2. The CDR3 runs 15 residues. The germline gives CDR1 GTSNPN, CDR2 SVGIG (reference sequence). V trimming: 5 bases; J trimming: 7 bases; junction bases outside the gene matches: 11. The DNA of the CDR3 is TGTGCCTGGGGATCCTCCTTAGCGGGGGGTAATGAGCAGTTCTTC. It codes for CAWGSSLAGGNEQFF.

This clone was detected only a few times. Here the CDR3 reads CASSVEPDLPQHF. Written as DNA, the CDR3 is TGTGCCAGCAGCGTAGAACCGGACCTGCCCCAGCATTTT. This chain joins TRBV9 and TRBJ1-5; D call uncertain. This CDR3 region has 13 residues. The V end lost 0 bases, the J end lost 9 bases, and 10 bases lay between the germline ends. CDR1 and CDR2 from the germline V gene are SGDLS and YYNGEE.

The gene calls are TRBV6-1 and TRBJ2-4; 7 bases are shared with TRBD1. Losses at the gene ends were 10 bases for V and 8 bases for J; bases not matched to a gene: 5. From germline, CDR1 is MNHNS and CDR2 SASEGT. CDR3 length: 11 residues. The CDR3 loop reads CATRQGDIQYF. The CDR3 DNA is TGTGCCACTCGACAGGGAGACATTCAGTACTTC.

The chain is built from TRBV6-5 and TRBJ1-1; 8 bases fit TRBD1. The germline CDR1 and CDR2 sequences are MNHEY and SVGAGI. With V trimmed by 6 bases and J by 7 bases, 10 bases remained unmatched. CDR3 size: 14 residues. CDR3 region: CASRKDRVTLEAFF. DNA for the CDR3: TGTGCCAGCAGGAAGGACAGGGTAACTCTTGAAGCTTTCTTT.

The sample holds one count of this clone. The J gene is TRBJ1-3, the V gene TRBV11-1; 7 positions match TRBD1. The V gene's germline CDR1 is SGHAT and CDR2 FQDESV (reference sequence). The CDR3 runs 14 residues. Unmatched junction bases numbered 5, after V lost 5 bases and J lost 4 bases. The CDR3 loop reads CASSNRGSGNTIYF. For the CDR3, the DNA is TGTGCCAGCAGCAACAGGGGTAGCGGAAACACCATATATTTT.

The V call is TRBV28, the J call TRBJ2-2; tentative D call: TRBD2 (6 bases). Germline-derived CDR1 and CDR2 are MDHEN and SYDVKM. Deletions cut 5 bases from V and 1 base from J, with 8 bases between. CDR3 size: 14 residues. The CDR3 DNA reads TGTGCCAGCAGTCTGGGGGGGAACACCGGGGAGCTGTTTTTT. It yields the protein CASSLGGNTGELFF.

The V and J genes are TRBV6-6 and TRBJ1-4; 12 nucleotides agree with TRBD1. The CDR3 spans 16 residues. CDR1 and CDR2 from the germline V gene are MNHNY and SVGAGI (reference sequence). J lost 9 bases, V lost 2 bases, and 7 bases had no gene match. CDR3 amino acids: CASSYGGTGGDQKLFF. The CDR3 coding sequence is TGTGCCAGCAGTTACGGTGGGACAGGGGGCGATCAAAAACTGTTTTTT.

This clone was seen only once. The chain employs TRBV5-1 and TRBJ2-2; D is perhaps TRBD1 (6 bases). Between the trimmed V and J ends, which lost 4 bases and 4 bases, there was a span of 14 bases. Germline V CDR1 and CDR2: SGHRS, YFSETQ. CDR3 size: 15 residues. In DNA, the CDR3 is TGCGCCAGCAGCACCGCGCAGGGGAGCACCGGGGAGCTGTTTTTT. It encodes CASSTAQGSTGELFF.

The J gene is TRBJ2-2, the V gene TRBV6-5; D is unclear. Germline lookup yields CDR1 MNHEY and CDR2 SVGAGI. Trimming took 10 bases from V and 2 from J, leaving 14 bases between them. This CDR3 is built from 14 residues. CDR3 coding DNA: TGTGCCACACATCGCGGCCTAAACACCGGGGAGCTGTTTTTT. Its protein is CATHRGLNTGELFF.

This clone was detected a few times. This rearrangement joins TRBV6-5 to TRBJ2-7; D remains ambiguous. Trimming removed 4 bases at V and 5 bases at J, with 12 bases between. The CDR3 loop spans 13 amino acids. Germline CDR1 is MNHEY and CDR2 is SVGAGI. The CDR3 spells CASSLRAANEQYF. For the CDR3, the DNA is TGTGCCAGCAGTTTACGCGCGGCCAACGAGCAGTACTTC.

This clone was seen a handful of times. The chain carries TRBV7-9 and TRBJ2-1; D gene ambiguous. The V end lost 3 bases, the J end lost 7 bases, and 4 bases lay between the germline ends. This CDR3 contains 11 residues. CDR1 SEHNR and CDR2 FQNEAQ come from the germline V gene (reference sequence). The CDR3 spells CASSFQNEQFF. The DNA for the CDR3 is TGTGCCAGCAGCTTTCAAAATGAGCAGTTCTTC.

This chain connects TRBV7-2 to TRBJ2-7; 10 positions agree with TRBD1. The CDR3 runs to 16 residues. V lost 5 bases to trimming and J lost 6 bases; unmatched junction nucleotides: 13. Germline CDR1 reads SGHTA; CDR2 reads FQGNSA. The CDR3 DNA reads as TGTGCCAGCAGCGCCCATGGGACAGGGGTGGCTCCCGAGCAGTACTTC. Encoded protein: CASSAHGTGVAPEQYF.

The chain joins TRBV28 to TRBJ2-7; D might be TRBD1 (5 bases). The CDR3 runs 14 residues. V lost 10 bases, J lost 2 bases, and 18 bases lay in between. Per the germline V gene, CDR1 is MDHEN and CDR2 is SYDVKM. This CDR3 reads CATSRAGPTYEQYF. The CDR3 nucleotides read TGTGCCACCTCTCGGGCAGGGCCTACCTACGAGCAGTACTTC.

This clone was picked up one time. The CDR3 here is CASSSGYREGGQETQYF. CDR3 DNA: TGCGCCAGCAGCTCGGGTTACAGGGAAGGGGGGCAAGAGACCCAGTACTTC. This chain uses TRBV5-1 with TRBJ2-5; D may correspond to TRBD1 or TRBD2 (6 bases each). This CDR3 contains 17 residues. V lost 3 bases, J lost 2 bases, and 20 bases lay in between. CDR1 SGHRS and CDR2 YFSETQ come from the germline V gene.

This clone was observed a single time. J is TRBJ2-7 and V is TRBV2; D uncertain. The V gene lost 3 bases and the J gene lost 2 bases, with 8 bases spanning the gap. The germline V gene encodes CDR1 SNHLY and CDR2 FYNNEI. The CDR3 runs 13 residues. CDR3: CASSDLTTYEQYF. CDR3 bases: TGTGCCAGCAGTGACCTGACGACCTACGAGCAGTACTTC. Using reference TRBV2 and TRBJ2-7 for the parts outside the CDR3, the full variable domain is EPEVTQTPSHQVTQMGQEVILRCVPISNHLYFYWYRQILGQKVEFLVSFYNNEISEKSEIFDDQFSVERPDGSNFTLKIRSTKLEDSAMYFCASSDLTTYEQYFGPGTRLTVT.

The gene calls are TRBV2 and TRBJ2-3, with 15 bases that match TRBD2. The CDR3 is 16 residues long. CDR1 is SNHLY and CDR2 is FYNNEI in the germline V gene. V was clipped by 6 bases and J by 3 bases; unmatched bases: 4. The CDR3 region is CASRRTSGGATDTQYF. Here the CDR3 DNA reads TGTGCCAGCAGAAGGACTAGCGGGGGGGCAACAGATACGCAGTATTTT.